The rows below give T cell receptor beta chains drawn from one sample of a study of shared clonotypes between healthy human individuals. Here immunoSEQ multiplex PCR was the method, and the copy in TCRdb shows in-frame clones only, minus some. The table includes around 500,000 clones, 78% detected once. The sample was PBMCs. All receptors come from a middle-aged woman in good health. Some clones in this sample may be carry-over from other donors' samples. Each CDR3 is given with its conserved first and last residue. D genes are given only for firm matches. Size values are once, few and many counts, or a class for expanded clones, and some rows have none.

D gene: -
clone size: -
J gene: TRBJ2-6
V gene: TRBV5-1
CDR3 protein: CASSLDAGSGANVLTF
CDR3 DNA: TGCGCCAGCAGCTTGGACGCGGGGTCTGGGGCCAACGTCCTGACTTTC

D gene: TRBD1
clone size: once
J gene: TRBJ2-3
V gene: TRBV5-4
CDR3 protein: CASSLGQGNTQYF
CDR3 DNA: TGTGCCAGCAGCCTAGGACAGGGGAATACGCAGTATTTT

D gene: TRBD2
clone size: -
J gene: TRBJ2-5
V gene: TRBV7-2
CDR3 protein: CASSLATAGGGTQYF
CDR3 DNA: TGTGCCAGCAGCTTAGCGACAGCGGGAGGGGGGACCCAGTACTTC

D gene: TRBD2
clone size: many
J gene: TRBJ2-3
V gene: TRBV9
CDR3 protein: CASSAQWTSHEGQRYTDTQYF
CDR3 DNA: TGTGCCAGCAGCGCCCAATGGACTAGTCACGAAGGGCAGCGGTACACAGATACGCAGTATTTT

D gene: TRBD1
clone size: -
J gene: TRBJ2-2
V gene: TRBV11-2
CDR3 protein: CASQSTGRTGELFF
CDR3 DNA: TGTGCCAGCCAATCGACAGGGCGCACCGGGGAGCTGTTTTTT

D gene: -
clone size: -
J gene: TRBJ2-3
V gene: TRBV29-1
CDR3 protein: CSVEQGQGRLDTQYF
CDR3 DNA: TGCAGCGTTGAGCAGGGTCAGGGACGACTGGATACGCAGTATTTT

D gene: TRBD2
clone size: once
J gene: TRBJ2-1
V gene: TRBV27
CDR3 protein: CASSIAWGGYNEQFF
CDR3 DNA: TGTGCCAGCAGTATCGCTTGGGGGGGGTACAATGAGCAGTTCTTC

D gene: TRBD1
clone size: -
J gene: TRBJ2-6
V gene: TRBV6-1
CDR3 protein: CASSADRAGANVLTF
CDR3 DNA: TGTGCCAGCAGTGCGGACAGGGCTGGGGCCAACGTCCTGACTTTC

D gene: TRBD1
clone size: once
J gene: TRBJ1-2
V gene: TRBV2
CDR3 protein: CASSRDRGNVYGYTF
CDR3 DNA: TGTGCCAGCAGTAGAGACAGGGGAAACGTCTATGGCTACACCTTC

D gene: -
clone size: -
J gene: TRBJ1-5
V gene: TRBV5-1
CDR3 protein: CASSLEGLQPQHF
CDR3 DNA: TGCGCCAGCAGCTTGGAAGGGTTACAGCCCCAGCATTTT

D gene: TRBD1
clone size: few
J gene: TRBJ1-4
V gene: TRBV20-1
CDR3 protein: CSAALGQGVVF
CDR3 DNA: TGCAGTGCTGCCCTGGGACAGGGGGTTGTTTTT

D gene: TRBD2
clone size: -
J gene: TRBJ2-7
V gene: TRBV5-1
CDR3 protein: CASSGTSGGREQYF
CDR3 DNA: TGCGCCAGCAGCGGGACTAGCGGGGGTCGCGAGCAGTACTTC

D gene: -
clone size: medium-sized
J gene: TRBJ2-1
V gene: TRBV30
CDR3 protein: CAWRTGRLNEQFF
CDR3 DNA: TGTGCCTGGAGAACAGGGAGGTTGAATGAGCAGTTCTTC

D gene: -
clone size: -
J gene: TRBJ1-1
V gene: TRBV5-4
CDR3 protein: CASSSGTKNTEAFF
CDR3 DNA: TGTGCCAGCAGCTCGGGGACAAAGAACACTGAAGCTTTCTTT

D gene: -
clone size: -
J gene: TRBJ1-4
V gene: TRBV7-2
CDR3 protein: CASSPGQNEKLFF
CDR3 DNA: TGTGCCAGCAGCCCAGGGCAGAATGAAAAACTGTTTTTT

D gene: -
clone size: -
J gene: TRBJ1-1
V gene: TRBV6-1
CDR3 protein: CAARRTENTEAFF
CDR3 DNA: TGTGCCGCCCGACGGACCGAGAACACTGAAGCTTTCTTT

D gene: TRBD1
clone size: -
J gene: TRBJ2-7
V gene: TRBV6-6
CDR3 protein: CASSYVRDSSYEQYF
CDR3 DNA: TGTGCCAGCAGTTATGTCCGGGACAGCTCCTACGAGCAGTACTTC

D gene: -
clone size: -
J gene: TRBJ2-1
V gene: TRBV25-1
CDR3 protein: CASSRQGHNEQFF
CDR3 DNA: TGTGCCAGCAGTAGGCAGGGCCACAATGAGCAGTTCTTC

D gene: TRBD2
clone size: many
J gene: TRBJ2-7
V gene: TRBV15
CDR3 protein: CATSRDGGRLADLTYEQYF
CDR3 DNA: TGTGCCACCAGCAGAGATGGCGGGAGGCTAGCGGACCTAACCTACGAGCAGTACTTC

D gene: TRBD2
clone size: -
J gene: TRBJ2-1
V gene: TRBV4-3
CDR3 protein: CASSQDGLAGGLNEQFF
CDR3 DNA: TGCGCCAGCAGCCAAGATGGCCTAGCGGGAGGTTTGAATGAGCAGTTCTTC

D gene: TRBD2
clone size: -
J gene: TRBJ2-7
V gene: TRBV27
CDR3 protein: CASAREGSYEQYF
CDR3 DNA: TGTGCCAGCGCGCGGGAGGGTTCCTACGAGCAGTACTTC

D gene: -
clone size: -
J gene: TRBJ2-1
V gene: TRBV6-1
CDR3 protein: CASSVQPYRDNNEQFF
CDR3 DNA: TGTGCCAGCAGTGTGCAACCCTACCGGGACAACAATGAGCAGTTCTTC

D gene: -
clone size: -
J gene: TRBJ2-7
V gene: TRBV7-3
CDR3 protein: CASSFQAVPTFEQYF
CDR3 DNA: TGTGCCAGCAGCTTCCAGGCAGTTCCGACTTTCGAGCAGTACTTC

D gene: -
clone size: once
J gene: TRBJ1-2
V gene: TRBV7-2
CDR3 protein: CASSLGAGGRTYYGYTF
CDR3 DNA: TGTGCCAGCAGCTTAGGGGCCGGTGGCCGAACGTACTATGGCTACACCTTC

D gene: -
clone size: once
J gene: TRBJ1-1
V gene: TRBV15
CDR3 protein: CATSRDRNTEAFF
CDR3 DNA: TGTGCCACCAGCAGGGACAGAAACACTGAAGCTTTCTTT

D gene: -
clone size: -
J gene: TRBJ1-1
V gene: TRBV18
CDR3 protein: CASSPTTQNTEAFF
CDR3 DNA: TGTGCCAGCTCACCTACCACCCAAAACACTGAAGCTTTCTTT

D gene: -
clone size: -
J gene: TRBJ2-5
V gene: TRBV20-1
CDR3 protein: CSALEETQYF
CDR3 DNA: TGCAGTGCCTTAGAAGAGACCCAGTACTTC

D gene: -
clone size: few
J gene: TRBJ2-7
V gene: TRBV4-1
CDR3 protein: CASSQEFETRPSYEQYF
CDR3 DNA: TGCGCCAGCAGCCAAGAGTTCGAGACTCGTCCCTCCTACGAGCAGTACTTC

D gene: TRBD1
clone size: once
J gene: TRBJ2-7
V gene: TRBV29-1
CDR3 protein: CSVNRGYEQYF
CDR3 DNA: TGCAGCGTGAACAGGGGTTACGAGCAGTACTTC

D gene: -
clone size: -
J gene: TRBJ2-5
V gene: TRBV15
CDR3 protein: CATSPRGIAQETQYF
CDR3 DNA: TGTGCCACCAGCCCGAGGGGGATTGCTCAAGAGACCCAGTACTTC

D gene: -
clone size: once
J gene: TRBJ1-1
V gene: TRBV11-1
CDR3 protein: CASSRDTMNTEAFF
CDR3 DNA: TGTGCCAGCAGCCGGGACACAATGAACACTGAAGCTTTCTTT

D gene: -
clone size: -
J gene: TRBJ1-4
V gene: TRBV5-5
CDR3 protein: CASSPTGRHEKLFF
CDR3 DNA: TGTGCCAGCAGCCCAACAGGGAGACACGAAAAACTGTTTTTT

D gene: TRBD1
clone size: -
J gene: TRBJ2-5
V gene: TRBV19
CDR3 protein: CASSRDSFQETQYF
CDR3 DNA: TGTGCCAGTAGTAGGGACAGTTTCCAAGAGACCCAGTACTTC

D gene: TRBD1
clone size: -
J gene: TRBJ2-4
V gene: TRBV10-3
CDR3 protein: CAISEGTGGNIQYF
CDR3 DNA: TGTGCCATCAGTGAAGGGACAGGGGGAAACATTCAGTACTTC

D gene: -
clone size: -
J gene: TRBJ2-1
V gene: TRBV5-3
CDR3 protein: CASLGGVYNEQFF
CDR3 DNA: TGTGCCAGTTTAGGAGGGGTCTACAATGAGCAGTTCTTC

D gene: TRBD1
clone size: once
J gene: TRBJ1-6
V gene: TRBV28
CDR3 protein: CASSFRGRNSPLHF
CDR3 DNA: TGTGCCAGCAGTTTCAGGGGGCGGAATTCACCCCTCCACTTT

D gene: -
clone size: -
J gene: TRBJ1-5
V gene: TRBV15
CDR3 protein: CATSRSPQGLKPQHF
CDR3 DNA: TGTGCCACCAGCAGAAGTCCCCAGGGCCTTAAGCCCCAGCATTTT

D gene: -
clone size: -
J gene: TRBJ2-1
V gene: TRBV5-4
CDR3 protein: CASSRKRASYNEQFF
CDR3 DNA: TGTGCCAGCAGCCGGAAGCGGGCCAGCTACAATGAGCAGTTCTTC

D gene: TRBD1
clone size: -
J gene: TRBJ1-5
V gene: TRBV6-1
CDR3 protein: CASTTDRGRYQPQHF
CDR3 DNA: TGTGCCAGCACCACGGACAGGGGGCGTTATCAGCCCCAGCATTTT

D gene: TRBD1
clone size: -
J gene: TRBJ2-7
V gene: TRBV19
CDR3 protein: CASSILQGLAYEQYF
CDR3 DNA: TGTGCCAGTAGTATCCTACAGGGGCTGGCCTACGAGCAGTACTTC